A selection of T cell receptor beta chains follows, all from one sample in a study of cytomegalovirus exposure and HLA in healthy donors. Using immunoSEQ multiplex PCR, the repertoire was profiled, and TCRdb retains in-frame clones only, with some absent. The sample records 250,000 to 350,000 clones, 85% to 90% being singletons. Sample: PBMCs. The receptors were sampled from a woman aged 18-30 years in good health and CMV-seronegative. Both conserved end residues are part of each CDR3. A D gene is named only where the DNA matches it firmly. A row's size may be missing; if present it is once, few, many or a size class.

J: TRBJ1-1
D: -
size: once
V: TRBV6-6
CDR3: CASSYGRGILNTEAFF
DNA: TGTGCCAGCAGTTACGGCAGGGGCATTTTGAACACTGAAGCTTTCTTT

J: TRBJ2-1
D: TRBD1
size: -
V: TRBV10-1
CDR3: CASITTGWAVGLGNEQFF
DNA: TGCGCCAGCATAACGACAGGGTGGGCAGTCGGGTTGGGCAATGAGCAGTTCTTC

J: TRBJ2-1
D: -
size: -
V: TRBV7-6
CDR3: CASNSGSYNEQFF
DNA: TGTGCCAGCAATAGCGGCTCCTACAATGAGCAGTTCTTC

J: TRBJ2-5
D: -
size: once
V: TRBV27
CDR3: CASSPLGGETQYF
DNA: TGTGCCAGCAGTCCCTTAGGGGGTGAGACCCAGTACTTC

J: TRBJ2-3
D: -
size: -
V: TRBV21-1
CDR3: CASSTSDTQYF
DNA: TGTGCCAGCAGCACGTCAGATACGCAGTATTTT

J: TRBJ1-3
D: TRBD1
size: -
V: TRBV19
CDR3: CATGGTGSHVAGNTIYF
DNA: TGTGCCACCGGTGGGACAGGGAGTCATGTAGCTGGAAACACCATATATTTT

J: TRBJ1-4
D: -
size: -
V: TRBV7-9
CDR3: CASTGVREKLFF
DNA: TGTGCCAGCACGGGAGTACGGGAAAAACTGTTTTTT

J: TRBJ1-2
D: -
size: -
V: TRBV4-2
CDR3: CASSPAGGQIYGYTF
DNA: TGTGCCAGCAGCCCGGCGGGGGGGCAGATCTATGGCTACACCTTC

J: TRBJ2-7
D: -
size: -
V: TRBV4-1
CDR3: CASSQAGDIRTEQYF
DNA: TGCGCCAGCAGCCAAGCCGGGGACATTCGGACCGAGCAGTACTTC

J: TRBJ1-1
D: -
size: once
V: TRBV21-1
CDR3: CASSSRTGNTEAFF
DNA: TGTGCCAGCAGCTCAAGGACAGGGAACACTGAAGCTTTCTTT

J: TRBJ2-7
D: TRBD1
size: -
V: TRBV10-1
CDR3: CASSDPGQGVDEQYF
DNA: TGCGCCAGCAGTGATCCGGGACAGGGGGTGGACGAGCAGTACTTC

J: TRBJ2-7
D: TRBD2
size: -
V: TRBV5-1
CDR3: CASSLPAGNEQYF
DNA: TGCGCCAGCAGCTTGCCAGCGGGGAACGAGCAGTACTTC

J: TRBJ2-3
D: TRBD2
size: -
V: TRBV6-6
CDR3: CASSSGLAGGPDTQYF
DNA: TGTGCCAGCAGTTCCGGGCTAGCGGGGGGGCCTGATACGCAGTATTTT

J: TRBJ2-2
D: TRBD1
size: -
V: TRBV11-2
CDR3: CASSLWGQGIGELFF
DNA: TGTGCCAGCAGCTTATGGGGACAGGGGATCGGGGAGCTGTTTTTT

J: TRBJ1-1
D: -
size: -
V: TRBV19
CDR3: CASSNPSLGHLNTEAFF
DNA: TGTGCCAGTAGTAACCCCTCCCTTGGACATTTGAACACTGAAGCTTTCTTT

J: TRBJ2-1
D: TRBD2
size: -
V: TRBV7-9
CDR3: CASSPPTAGLRNEQFF
DNA: TGTGCCAGCAGCCCCCCCACAGCGGGGTTACGAAATGAGCAGTTCTTC

J: TRBJ2-3
D: TRBD2
size: -
V: TRBV19
CDR3: CASRPLYGSGGGTDTQYF
DNA: TGTGCCAGTAGACCCCTGTATGGTAGCGGGGGGGGCACAGATACGCAGTATTTT

J: TRBJ1-3
D: TRBD1
size: -
V: TRBV9
CDR3: CASSPGDRGSGNTIYF
DNA: TGTGCCAGCAGCCCGGGGGACAGGGGCTCTGGAAACACCATATATTTT

J: TRBJ2-3
D: -
size: -
V: TRBV6-6
CDR3: CASWRGPQIMDTQYF
DNA: TGTGCCAGCTGGCGGGGGCCTCAAATTATGGATACGCAGTATTTT

J: TRBJ2-7
D: -
size: -
V: TRBV30
CDR3: CAWRRLLGEQYF
DNA: TGTGCCTGGAGGAGGCTCCTGGGCGAGCAGTACTTC

J: TRBJ2-5
D: -
size: once
V: TRBV6-5
CDR3: CASSYSTSPVRETQYF
DNA: TGTGCCAGCAGTTACTCCACTAGCCCCGTAAGAGAGACCCAGTACTTC

J: TRBJ1-1
D: -
size: -
V: TRBV19
CDR3: CASRVSQGEAFF
DNA: TGTGCCAGTAGGGTATCACAGGGTGAAGCTTTCTTT

J: TRBJ1-1
D: -
size: -
V: TRBV10-1
CDR3: CATRGRGGNTEAFF
DNA: TGCGCCACAAGGGGTCGGGGGGGAAACACTGAAGCTTTCTTT

J: TRBJ2-7
D: TRBD1
size: -
V: TRBV4-1
CDR3: CASSQKTGTGNDEQYF
DNA: TGCGCCAGCAGCCAAAAAACCGGGACAGGGAACGACGAGCAGTACTTC

J: TRBJ1-2
D: -
size: once
V: TRBV6-5
CDR3: CASSYSEWASNYGYTF
DNA: TGTGCCAGCAGTTACTCTGAATGGGCGTCCAACTATGGCTACACCTTC

J: TRBJ2-2
D: TRBD1
size: -
V: TRBV9
CDR3: CATQGESGELFF
DNA: TGTGCCACCCAGGGGGAATCCGGGGAGCTGTTTTTT